The next 6 T cell receptor beta chains were all read from a single sample in a study of PD-1 blockade in classical Hodgkin lymphoma. Patients all relapsed after autologous stem cell transplantation, and there was variation in brentuximab vedotin exposure. The table came from immunoSEQ multiplex PCR; TCRdb's copy has only in-frame clones and leaves some out. The table records around 70,000 clones, 71% of them present only once. The source was peripheral blood mononuclear cells (PBMCs), collected before the second cycle of nivolumab. The source of these receptors is a human donor with classical Hodgkin lymphoma.

The chain employs TRBV18 and TRBJ2-1, with TRBD2 matching 8 bases. The V segment lost 1 base and the J segment 1 base; nucleotides outside the gene matches: 9. The CDR3 totals 18 residues. The germline CDR1 and CDR2 sequences are KGHSH and LQKENI. CDR3 nucleotide sequence: TGTGCCAGCTCACCACTCTTATCAATAGCGGGGTCCTACAATGAGCAGTTCTTC. Amino acids: CASSPLLSIAGSYNEQFF.

As for this clone: Germline and junction disagree at one end, which may indicate a read error. The chain employs TRBV7-7 and TRBJ2-1; maybe TRBD2 (5 bases). The CDR3 is 14 residues long. The V gene's germline CDR1 is SSHAT and CDR2 FNYEAQ (reference sequence). The CDR3 DNA follows: TGTGCTAGCAGCTTAGAGGGTGGCCTCAATGAGCAGTTCTTC. Protein sequence: CASSLEGGLNEQFF.

The V gene is TRBV5-1, the J gene TRBJ2-2; no clear D gene. CDR1 SGHRS and CDR2 YFSETQ come from the germline V gene. V was cut by 2 bases and J by 7 bases, with 9 bases left in between. CDR3 length: 13 residues. In DNA form, the CDR3 reads TGCGCCAGCAGCTTAGGGTTCGGCGGGGAGCTGTTTTTT. It translates to CASSLGFGGELFF.

For this clone: An end of the junction does not agree with germline; a read error may underlie this. The same CDR3 arises from other DNA sequences in this sample as well. The chain uses TRBV9 and TRBJ1-4; the D gene is possibly TRBD1 (6 bases). This CDR3 comprises 15 residues. The germline V gene has CDR1 SGDLS and CDR2 YYNGEE. CDR3 amino acids: CASSVGGDPNEKLFF. CDR3 sequence (DNA): TGTGCTAGCAGCGTAGGGGGAGATCCTAATGAAAAACTGTTTTTT.

This clone turned up a few times. The rearrangement uses TRBV5-1 and TRBJ2-3; 8 nucleotides agree with TRBD1. V gave up 3 bases and J gave up 6 bases; unmatched junction bases: 9. Germline CDR1 and CDR2: SGHRS and YFSETQ. There are 15 residues in the CDR3. The CDR3: CASSYTGTGGDTQYF. CDR3 coding DNA: TGCGCCAGCAGCTACACCGGGACAGGAGGCGATACGCAGTATTTT.

The rearrangement links TRBV11-2 to TRBJ2-7; D is perhaps TRBD1 (5 bases). Trimming shortened V by 1 base and J by 4 bases, and 11 bases separated the two germline ends. This CDR3 region has 14 residues. The germline CDR1 and CDR2 sequences are SGHAT and FQNNGV. CDR3 bases: TGTGCCAGCAGCTTAGGGCAGGGTGAATACGAGCAGTACTTC. This translates into CASSLGQGEYEQYF.